The 13 T cell receptor beta chains below all came from one sample that was sequenced in a study of radiotherapy plus CTLA-4 blockade in lung cancer. The table came from immunoSEQ multiplex PCR; TCRdb's copy has only in-frame clones and leaves some out. In the table there are roughly 66,000 clones, over 75% of which are singletons. The material sequenced was peripheral blood, taken from a patient treated with radiotherapy plus ipilimumab. The receptors shown here come from a human donor with non-small cell lung cancer who had a partial response to radiotherapy plus ipilimumab.

This clone was detected only once. The V call is TRBV18, the J call TRBJ2-2; D may be TRBD2 (5 bases). The V end was cut by 3 bases, the J end by 2 bases, with 16 bases between. The CDR3 spans 17 residues. CDR1 is KGHSH, CDR2 LQKENI, per germline. The CDR3 DNA follows: TGTGCCAGCTCACCCTTGCCCGGGATTACAAACACCGGGGAGCTGTTTTTT. This gives the protein CASSPLPGITNTGELFF.

V gene TRBV28 combines with J gene TRBJ2-7; 8 nucleotides line up with TRBD2. V trimming: 1 base; J trimming: 5 bases; junction bases outside the gene matches: 7. Germline CDR1 MDHEN, CDR2 SYDVKM. The CDR3 runs 15 residues. DNA for the CDR3: TGTGCCAGCAGTTTATTAGGGCGGGAGGCACACGAGCAGTACTTC. It specifies CASSLLGREAHEQYF.

V usage is TRBV5-1 and J usage is TRBJ2-2; D is perhaps TRBD2 (6 bases). CDR1 is SGHRS, CDR2 YFSETQ, per germline. Trimming left V 2 bases short and J 2 bases short, with 10 bases between. CDR3 length: 15 amino acids. This CDR3 is CASSLGGINTGELFF. The DNA for the CDR3 is TGCGCCAGCAGCTTAGGAGGGATAAACACCGGGGAGCTGTTTTTT.

This rearrangement joins TRBV6-1 to TRBJ1-3; tentatively, D is TRBD1 (5 bases). Trimming took off 3 bases at V and 2 bases at J, with 5 bases between the two ends. From germline, CDR1 is MNHNS and CDR2 SASEGT. This CDR3 is built from 13 residues. This CDR3 reads CASSDRAGNTIYF. CDR3 DNA: TGTGCCAGCAGTGACAGGGCTGGAAACACCATATATTTT.

The chain links TRBV28 to TRBJ2-1, with 9 bases aligning to TRBD2. Germline trimming cut 2 bases from V and 9 bases from J; bases unmatched to any gene: 8. Germline V gene data show CDR1 as MDHEN and CDR2 as SYDVKM. The CDR3 runs to 15 residues. For the CDR3, the DNA is TGTGCCAGCAGTTTAATCGGTAGCGGGAGCGGTGAGCAGTTCTTC. Translation: CASSLIGSGSGEQFF. Filled out from reference TRBV28 and TRBJ2-1, the complete variable domain reads DVKVTQSSRYLVKRTGEKVFLECVQDMDHENMFWYRQDPGLGLRLIYFSYDVKMKEKGDIPEGYSVSREKKERFSLILESASTNQTSMYLCASSLIGSGSGEQFFGPGTRLTVL.

The rearrangement joins TRBV2 to TRBJ2-5; D might be TRBD1 (6 bases). This CDR3 is 13 amino acids long. V was clipped by 8 bases and J by 2 bases, with 12 bases between them. Germline lookup yields CDR1 SNHLY and CDR2 FYNNEI. In DNA form, the CDR3 reads TGTGCCAGCCGGGACAAAATTCAAGAGACCCAGTACTTC. Protein: CASRDKIQETQYF. The variable domain in full, with the rest retrieved from reference TRBV2 and TRBJ2-5, is EPEVTQTPSHQVTQMGQEVILRCVPISNHLYFYWYRQILGQKVEFLVSFYNNEISEKSEIFDDQFSVERPDGSNFTLKIRSTKLEDSAMYFCASRDKIQETQYFGPGTRLLVL.

CDR3 in amino acids: CASSFKAGGPPNEQFF. DNA for the CDR3: TGTGCCAGCAGCTTCAAAGCGGGAGGGCCGCCCAATGAGCAGTTCTTC. The chain uses TRBV7-3 and TRBJ2-1, with 10 bases lining up with TRBD2. Looked up from germline, CDR1 is SGHTA and CDR2 is FQGTGA. After removal of 3 bases from V and 6 bases from J, the junction contained 8 bases not matched to a gene. The CDR3 runs 16 residues.

V is TRBV28 and J is TRBJ2-5, with 9 bases identical to TRBD2. The ends lost 5 bases at V and 4 bases at J; junction bases unmatched: 11. The CDR3 is 16 residues long. Germline loops: CDR1 MDHEN, CDR2 SYDVKM. CDR3 loop: CASSPLPAGGVETQYF. The CDR3 DNA reads as TGTGCCAGCAGTCCCCTACCGGCGGGAGGGGTAGAGACCCAGTACTTC.

This sequence joins TRBV5-6 and TRBJ1-2, with 9 bases fitting TRBD1. Trimming cost V 3 bases and J 0 bases; bases outside gene matches: 12. The CDR3 is made up of 18 amino acids. Germline V CDR1 and CDR2: SGHDT, YYEEEE. The CDR3 region is CASSSRGDRAQANYGYTF. CDR3 DNA: TGTGCCAGCAGCTCAAGGGGGGACAGGGCCCAAGCTAACTATGGCTACACCTTC.

In DNA, the CDR3 is TGTGCCAGCAGCCGCACATCGAACACTGAAGCTTTCTTT. As protein: CASSRTSNTEAFF. The V call is TRBV7-3, the J call TRBJ1-1; D is unresolved. Trimming shortened V by 5 bases and J by 1 base, and 8 bases separated the two germline ends. Per germline, CDR1 SGHTA and CDR2 FQGTGA. This CDR3 has 13 amino acids.

V usage is TRBV10-3 and J usage is TRBJ1-1; D call uncertain. Germline V gene sequence: CDR1 ENHRY, CDR2 SYGVKD. V was pared by 1 base and J by 3 bases, with 12 bases between. CDR3 length: 15 amino acids. The chain's CDR3 is CAISEYPGRDTEAFF. The CDR3 DNA is TGTGCCATCAGTGAGTATCCGGGAAGGGACACTGAAGCTTTCTTT.

The chain recombines TRBV28 with TRBJ2-1; TRBD1 might be the D (6 bases). Germline CDR1 and CDR2: MDHEN and SYDVKM. Deletions cut 6 bases from V and 7 bases from J, with 16 bases between. CDR3 length: 14 amino acids. The CDR3 sequence: CASSRVGTLNEQFF. The CDR3 nucleotides read TGTGCCAGCAGCCGAGTCGGGACACTGAATGAGCAGTTCTTC.

J is TRBJ1-2 and V is TRBV5-1, with D unclear. The length of the CDR3 is 15 residues. The V end lost 4 bases, the J end lost 0 bases, and 13 bases lay between the germline ends. Germline V gives CDR1 SGHRS, CDR2 YFSETQ. CDR3 in DNA: TGCGCCAGCAGCCCGGTGGCAGGTACTAACTATGGCTACACCTTC. Translation: CASSPVAGTNYGYTF.